The TCR beta chain described here comes from a study of blood T cell repertoires in COVID-19. Study in general: COVID-19 samples collected from the United States, Italy and Spain covered acute and convalescent phases.

Clones were read by immunoSEQ multiplex PCR, and TCRdb kept only the in-frame ones, dropping some. This table has under 200,000 clones, 70% to 90% appearing once. A Seattle source enrolled patients during active infection and followed them longitudinally. Sample: peripheral blood. This sequence originates from a woman aged 55-69 years with COVID-19, enrolled during active disease.

The CDR3 reads CASSLEEVSTYEQYF. The CDR3, as DNA: TGTGCCAGCAGCTTAGAAGAGGTCAGCACCTACGAGCAGTACTTC. The genes are TRBV11-3 and TRBJ2-7; D unresolved. The CDR3 runs to 15 residues. V lost 0 bases and J lost 2, with 11 bases in between. From germline, CDR1 is SGHNT and CDR2 YENEEA.